Following are 2 T cell receptor beta chains from one sample sequenced in a study of CD8+ T cells in alopecia areata. Once RNA had been extracted, it was reverse transcribed into cDNA to act as the sequencing template. TCRdb keeps only in-frame clones here, not all; method: immunoSEQ multiplex PCR. The sample carries about 110,000 clones, under 65% recorded once. Sequences were obtained from NKG2D-low CD8+ T cells sorted from blood. These receptor sequences come from a human donor with alopecia areata.

This chain links TRBV18 with TRBJ2-2, with 14 positions matching TRBD2. Germline V gene data show CDR1 as KGHSH and CDR2 as LQKENI. The CDR3 spans 18 residues. Unmatched junction bases numbered 6, after V lost 4 bases and J lost 2 bases. CDR3 region: CASSRTSGRLLNTGELFF. CDR3 sequence (DNA): TGTGCCAGCTCACGGACTAGCGGGAGGCTCCTAAACACCGGGGAGCTGTTTTTT.

The chain uses TRBV7-8 and TRBJ1-5, with 7 positions matching TRBD1. The length of the CDR3 is 17 residues. Looked up from germline, CDR1 is SGHVS and CDR2 is FQNEAQ. Trimming cost V 4 bases and J 0 bases; bases outside gene matches: 9. The CDR3 region has the DNA TGTGCCAGCAGCTCCTTGTTGGGGACAGATAGCAATCAGCCCCAGCATTTT. Encoded protein: CASSSLLGTDSNQPQHF.